These 19 T cell receptor beta chains originate from one sample sequenced in a study of technical replicates of blood from several donors. The method was immunoSEQ multiplex PCR; TCRdb's version includes in-frame clones alone and lacks a portion of them. The sample holds about 89,000 clones, approximately 96% seen once. The sequencing sample was made of T cells isolated from PBMCs. Receptors were obtained from a human donor in good health.

The chain uses TRBV28 and TRBJ2-7, with D possibly TRBD1 on 6 matching bases. The V end was cut by 5 bases, the J end by 4 bases, with 12 bases between. This CDR3 spans 13 amino acids. Germline-derived CDR1 and CDR2 are MDHEN and SYDVKM. The CDR3 reads CASSPSQGYEQYF. The CDR3 region has the DNA TGTGCCAGCAGTCCGAGTCAGGGGTACGAGCAGTACTTC.

The table lists this clone with a count of one. V usage is TRBV6-5 and J usage is TRBJ2-1, with 10 bases aligning to TRBD2. The CDR3 covers 16 residues. Germline lookup yields CDR1 MNHEY and CDR2 SVGAGI. V lost 0 bases and J lost 7; bases outside the gene matches: 6. The CDR3 reads CASSYSRLAGVNEQFF. The CDR3 DNA follows: TGTGCCAGCAGTTACTCAAGGCTAGCGGGAGTGAATGAGCAGTTCTTC.

The chain joins TRBV5-1 to TRBJ1-3; the D gene is possibly TRBD1 (6 bases). Between the trimmed V and J ends, which lost 5 bases and 3 bases, there was a span of 9 bases. This CDR3 is 13 amino acids long. Germline V gene sequence: CDR1 SGHRS, CDR2 YFSETQ. The CDR3 bases are TGCGCCAGCAGAGGGGGGGATGGAAACACCATATATTTT. Encoded protein: CASRGGDGNTIYF.

This rearrangement joins TRBV30 to TRBJ2-5, with TRBD2 identical over 8 bases. This CDR3 region has 13 residues. CDR1 GTSNPN and CDR2 SVGIG come from the germline V gene (reference sequence). V was pared by 4 bases and J by 5 bases, with 6 bases of the junction left unmatched. The CDR3: CAWIPGGSETQYF. CDR3 bases: TGTGCCTGGATTCCGGGGGGGTCGGAGACCCAGTACTTC.

This chain uses TRBV5-6 with TRBJ2-7; a weak D match, TRBD1 (5 bases). Looked up from germline, CDR1 is SGHDT and CDR2 is YYEEEE. The CDR3 runs 13 residues. V was trimmed by 6 bases and J by 5 bases, leaving 15 bases between them. The CDR3 DNA reads as TGTGCCAGCACCCCCCAGGGTACCGACGAGCAGTACTTC. This translates into CASTPQGTDEQYF.

The chain has TRBV9 and TRBJ2-2, with TRBD2 matching over 8 bases. Germline CDR1 SGDLS, CDR2 YYNGEE. The CDR3 is 15 amino acids. The junction had 10 bases not matched to a gene; V was cut back by 4 bases and J by 8 bases. The CDR3 DNA follows: TGTGCCAGCAGCCAAACAGCGGGAGAATCAGGGGAGCTGTTTTTT. This gives the protein CASSQTAGESGELFF. Together with reference TRBV9 and TRBJ2-2, the CDR3 gives the full variable domain: DSGVTQTPKHLITATGQRVTLRCSPRSGDLSVYWYQQSLDQGLQFLIQYYNGEERAKGNILERFSAQQFPDLHSELNLSSLELGDSALYFCASSQTAGESGELFFGEGSRLTVL.

The rearrangement uses TRBV2 and TRBJ1-6; TRBD1 matches at 7 bases. Germline trimming cut 2 bases from V and 8 bases from J; bases unmatched to any gene: 3. Germline CDR1 reads SNHLY; CDR2 reads FYNNEI. This CDR3 is built from 14 residues. DNA for the CDR3: TGTGCCAGCAGTGAATATCAGGGGGATTCACCCCTCCACTTT. This translates into CASSEYQGDSPLHF. Based on the CDR3 plus reference TRBV2 and TRBJ1-6, the full variable domain is EPEVTQTPSHQVTQMGQEVILRCVPISNHLYFYWYRQILGQKVEFLVSFYNNEISEKSEIFDDQFSVERPDGSNFTLKIRSTKLEDSAMYFCASSEYQGDSPLHFGNGTRLTVT.

The V and J genes are TRBV13 and TRBJ2-7; D uncertain. The CDR3 has 12 residues. V was pared by 2 bases and J by 9 bases, with 11 bases between. Germline V lookup: CDR1 PRHDT, CDR2 FYEKMQ (reference sequence). The CDR3 DNA follows: TGTGCCAGCAGCTTAACTAACCCTCGGCAGTACTTC. Protein sequence: CASSLTNPRQYF.

The CDR3: CASTRGLHNEQFF. In DNA, the CDR3 is TGTGCCAGCACTAGGGGGTTACACAATGAGCAGTTCTTC. This chain links TRBV28 with TRBJ2-1; a weak D match, TRBD1 (6 bases). Trimming removed 7 bases from V and 5 bases from J, with 12 bases in between. Germline V CDR1 and CDR2: MDHEN, SYDVKM. The CDR3 length is 13 residues.

J is TRBJ2-2 and V is TRBV27; D ambiguous. CDR1 is MNHEY and CDR2 is SMNVEV in the germline V gene (reference sequence). V lost 1 base to trimming and J lost 4 bases, with 16 bases between them. This CDR3 comprises 17 residues. The CDR3 here is CASSLFGPIRFTGELFF. For the CDR3, the DNA is TGTGCCAGCAGTTTATTTGGGCCGATAAGATTCACCGGGGAGCTGTTTTTT.

This chain links TRBV10-1 with TRBJ1-5; 7 nucleotides align to TRBD1. Trimming at V came to 5 bases and at J to 5 bases, leaving 3 bases not matched to a gene. This CDR3 spans 13 amino acids. Germline CDR1 WNHNN, CDR2 SYGVQD (reference sequence). CDR3 region: CASSSQGDQPQHF. As DNA, the CDR3 is TGCGCCAGCAGTTCTCAGGGGGATCAGCCCCAGCATTTT.

The gene calls are TRBV7-6 and TRBJ2-6; 8 bases map to TRBD1. The germline V gene has CDR1 SGHVS and CDR2 FNYEAQ. There are 18 residues in the CDR3. V shed 5 bases, J shed 1 base, and the junction held 10 bases outside the gene matches. CDR3 nucleotides: TGTGCCAGCAGCCCCTGGACAGGGATCCTTTCTGGGGCCAACGTCCTGACTTTC. Its protein product is CASSPWTGILSGANVLTF.

The rearrangement joins TRBV11-3 to TRBJ1-2; D not resolved. The germline gives CDR1 SGHNT, CDR2 YENEEA. The CDR3 loop spans 14 amino acids. Trimming shortened V by 8 bases and J by 3 bases, and 16 bases separated the two germline ends. Here the CDR3 reads CASPPCQGDYGYTF. The CDR3 DNA follows: TGTGCCAGCCCGCCTTGCCAAGGAGACTATGGCTACACCTTC. Full variable domain (remainder filled in from reference TRBV11-3 and TRBJ1-2): EAGVVQSPRYKIIEKKQPVAFWCNPISGHNTLYWYLQNLGQGPELLIRYENEEAVDDSQLPKDRFSAERLKGVDSTLKIQPAELGDSAVYLCASPPCQGDYGYTFGSGTRLTVV.

The V gene is TRBV7-9, the J gene TRBJ2-7, with D maybe TRBD2 (7 bases). Germline CDR1 and CDR2: SEHNR and FQNEAQ (reference sequence). CDR3 length: 14 residues. V lost 4 bases and J 2 bases, leaving 12 bases between the germline ends. The CDR3, as DNA: TGTGCCAGCAGCTCGTGGGGGGGCCCCTACGAGCAGTACTTC. Protein product: CASSSWGGPYEQYF. The full variable domain, in which reference TRBV7-9 and TRBJ2-7 provide the parts outside the CDR3, is DTGVSQNPRHKITKRGQNVTFRCDPISEHNRLYWYRQTLGQGPEFLTYFQNEAQLEKSRLLSDRFSAERPKGSFSTLEIQRTEQGDSAMYLCASSSWGGPYEQYFGPGTRLTVT.

This chain joins TRBV28 and TRBJ2-7, with 16 bases matching TRBD2. V dropped 5 bases and J dropped 1; count of bases not matched to a gene: 8. The CDR3 is 18 amino acids. In germline, CDR1 is MDHEN, CDR2 SYDVKM. CDR3 DNA sequence: TGTGCCAGCAGTCCCGGGACTAGCGGGGGGGCCAAGTCCTACGAGCAGTACTTC. Amino acids: CASSPGTSGGAKSYEQYF.

The rearrangement joins TRBV6-5 to TRBJ1-2, with D tentatively TRBD1 (5 bases). CDR3 length: 13 residues. The V and J ends lost 5 bases and 4 bases respectively, with 11 bases between them. Germline CDR1 reads MNHEY; CDR2 reads SVGAGI. The CDR3 loop reads CASSIGAFYGYTF. For the CDR3, the DNA is TGTGCCAGCAGTATAGGGGCCTTCTATGGCTACACCTTC.

This clone was seen a handful of times. The CDR3 is CATSRPGLASSKNIQYF. The DNA of the CDR3 is TGTGCCACCAGCAGACCGGGACTAGCTTCGTCCAAAAACATTCAGTACTTC. The V gene is TRBV15, the J gene TRBJ2-4; 9 nucleotides match TRBD2. The CDR3 length is 17 residues. Unmatched junction bases numbered 7, after V lost 2 bases and J lost 2 bases. Germline loops: CDR1 LNHNV, CDR2 YYDKDF (reference sequence).

This chain joins TRBV30 and TRBJ2-1, with TRBD2 matching 13 bases. Germline V gene data show CDR1 as GTSNPN and CDR2 as SVGIG (reference sequence). V lost 2 bases to trimming and J lost 0 bases; unmatched junction nucleotides: 1. The CDR3 has 16 amino acids. CDR3 sequence reads: CAWSRLAGGSYNEQFF. The CDR3 bases are TGTGCCTGGAGTCGACTAGCGGGGGGCTCCTACAATGAGCAGTTCTTC.

V usage is TRBV14 and J usage is TRBJ2-3; TRBD2 matches at 9 bases. CDR1 SGHDN and CDR2 FVKESK come from the germline V gene. This CDR3 is built from 15 residues. V lost 5 bases, J lost 5 bases, and 8 bases stayed unmatched. As DNA, the CDR3 is TGTGCCAGCAGCGCAATAGCGGGGGTTGGAGATACGCAGTATTTT. The encoded protein is CASSAIAGVGDTQYF.